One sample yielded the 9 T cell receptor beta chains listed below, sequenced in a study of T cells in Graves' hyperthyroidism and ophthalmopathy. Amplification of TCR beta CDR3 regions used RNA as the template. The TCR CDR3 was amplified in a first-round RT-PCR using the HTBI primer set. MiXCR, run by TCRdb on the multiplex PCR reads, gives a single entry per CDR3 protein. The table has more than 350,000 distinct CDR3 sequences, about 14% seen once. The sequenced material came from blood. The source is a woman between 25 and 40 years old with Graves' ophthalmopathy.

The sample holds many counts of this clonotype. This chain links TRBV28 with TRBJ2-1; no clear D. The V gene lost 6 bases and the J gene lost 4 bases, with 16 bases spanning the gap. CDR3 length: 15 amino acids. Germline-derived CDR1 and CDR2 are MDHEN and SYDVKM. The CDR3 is CASSQNYLAYNEQFF. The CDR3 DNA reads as TGTGCCAGCAGCCAAAATTACTTGGCGTACAATGAGCAGTTCTTC.

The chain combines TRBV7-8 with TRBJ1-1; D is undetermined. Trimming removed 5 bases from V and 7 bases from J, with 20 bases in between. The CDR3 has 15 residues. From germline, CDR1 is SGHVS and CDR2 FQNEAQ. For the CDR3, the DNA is TGTGCCAGCAGCCAGGCCCGCGGACGTACGGTTGAAGCTTTCTTT. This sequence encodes CASSQARGRTVEAFF.

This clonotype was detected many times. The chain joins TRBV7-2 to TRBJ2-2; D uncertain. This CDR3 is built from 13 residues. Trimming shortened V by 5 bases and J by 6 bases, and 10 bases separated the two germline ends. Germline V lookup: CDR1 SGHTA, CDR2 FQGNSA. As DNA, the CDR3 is TGTGCCAGCAGCGGCGCTCGAGCCGGGGAGCTGTTTTTT. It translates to CASSGARAGELFF. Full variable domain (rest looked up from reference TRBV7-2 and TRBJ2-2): GAGVSQSPSNKVTEKGKDVELRCDPISGHTALYWYRQSLGQGLEFLIYFQGNSAPDKSGLPSDRFSAERTGGSVSTLTIQRTQQEDSAVYLCASSGARAGELFFGEGSRLTVL.

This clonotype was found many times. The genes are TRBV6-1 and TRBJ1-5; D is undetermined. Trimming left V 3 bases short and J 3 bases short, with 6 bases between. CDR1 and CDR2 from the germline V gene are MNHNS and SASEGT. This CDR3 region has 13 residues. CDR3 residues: CASSDRLNQPQHF. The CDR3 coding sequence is TGTGCCAGCAGTGACAGACTCAATCAGCCCCAGCATTTT.

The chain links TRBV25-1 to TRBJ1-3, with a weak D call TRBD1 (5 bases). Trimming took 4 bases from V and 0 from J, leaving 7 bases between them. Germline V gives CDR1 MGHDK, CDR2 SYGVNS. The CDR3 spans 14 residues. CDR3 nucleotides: TGTGCCAGCAGTGCAGACAGCTCTGGAAACACCATATATTTT. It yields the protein CASSADSSGNTIYF. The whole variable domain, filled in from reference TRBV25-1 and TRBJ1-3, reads EADIYQTPRYLVIGTGKKITLECSQTMGHDKMYWYQQDPGMELHLIHYSYGVNSTEKGDLSSESTVSRIRTEHFPLTLESARPSHTSQYLCASSADSSGNTIYFGEGSWLTVV.

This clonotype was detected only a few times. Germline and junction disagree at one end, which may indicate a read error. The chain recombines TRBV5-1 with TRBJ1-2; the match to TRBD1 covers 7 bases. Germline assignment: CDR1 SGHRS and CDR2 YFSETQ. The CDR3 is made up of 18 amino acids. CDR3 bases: TGCGCCAGCAGCTTGGGGGCCTCAGGGACAGAAGCTAACCATGGCTACACCTTC. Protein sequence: CASSLGASGTEANHGYTF.

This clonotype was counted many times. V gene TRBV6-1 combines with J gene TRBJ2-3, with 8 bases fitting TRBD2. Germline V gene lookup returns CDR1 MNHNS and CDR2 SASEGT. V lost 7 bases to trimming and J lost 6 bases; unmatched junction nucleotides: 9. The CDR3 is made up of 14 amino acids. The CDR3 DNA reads TGTGCCAGCACCCGGGCGGGGGGCCGGGATACGCAGTATTTT. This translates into CASTRAGGRDTQYF.

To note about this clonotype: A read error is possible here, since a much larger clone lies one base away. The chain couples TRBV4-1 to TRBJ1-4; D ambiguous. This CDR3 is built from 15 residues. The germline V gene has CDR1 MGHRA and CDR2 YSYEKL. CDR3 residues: CASNQTGPPPEKLFF. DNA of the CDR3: TGCGCCAGCAACCAAACCGGCCCTCCGCCTGAAAAACTGTTTTTT.

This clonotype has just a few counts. The CDR3 DNA sequence: TGTGCCAGTAGTCGCTCGGGTAGTAACTATGGCTACACCTTC. As protein: CASSRSGSNYGYTF. V usage is TRBV19 and J usage is TRBJ1-2; D call uncertain. Trimming stripped 5 bases from V and 1 base from J, with 11 bases between. The CDR3 has 14 amino acids. Germline V gene lookup returns CDR1 LNHDA and CDR2 SQIVND (reference sequence).